Sequencing of this T cell receptor beta chain was carried out in a study of T cell changes during pregnancy in multiple sclerosis. Sequenced by immunoSEQ multiplex PCR; TCRdb stores in-frame clones only, minus some. The sample includes around 36,000 clones, 85% to 95% seen only once; the top ten take 0.95% to 1.5%. This CDR3 region has 17 residues. The J segment lost 9 bases and the V segment lost 3 bases, leaving 16 bases of the junction unmatched. Germline values: CDR1 SEHNR, CDR2 FQNEAQ (reference sequence). The input for sequencing was peripheral blood, taken before pregnancy. The clonotype comes from a female donor with multiple sclerosis, enrolled in a pregnancy study. This rearrangement joins TRBV7-9 to TRBJ2-1; 8 nucleotides align to TRBD1. In DNA form, the CDR3 reads TGTGCCAGCAGCTTGCCCAGGGACAGGCCCCCCCATAGTGAGCAGTTCTTC. Translated: CASSLPRDRPPHSEQFF.